The TCR beta chain described here comes from a study of identical twins. Study-wide results and limits: Cord blood beta clonotypes present at high abundance carried fewer insertions; no such pattern appeared in memory repertoires. Sequences that were beta out-of-frame showed weaker excess twin sharing. Models predicted less out-of-frame TCR alpha sharing in monozygotic twins than was found.

Trimming removed 1 base from V and 7 bases from J, with 13 bases in between. Germline CDR1 is DFQATT and CDR2 is SNEGSKA (reference sequence). This CDR3 is built from 13 residues. Every donor was a healthy Caucasian. Via MiXCR, TCRdb re-called the 5' RACE reads, giving one row per CDR3 protein. The table includes about 530,000 distinct CDR3 sequences, under 25% detected once. There are a few counts of this clonotype. Its matching antigen is unknown. These data were also filed under a second study, of yellow fever vaccine responses in identical twins.

The source is a woman between 18 and 29 years old in good health. The material sequenced was CD4+ T cells sorted from blood. J is TRBJ2-5 and V is TRBV20-1, with D maybe TRBD1 (6 bases). CDR3 loop: CSARGLTGGTQYF. The CDR3 DNA sequence: TGCAGTGCTAGAGGCCTGACAGGAGGGACCCAGTACTTC.